Described below is a single TCR beta chain sequence and its context. Its target is not known. Using the 5' RACE reads, TCRdb records one entry per CDR3 protein without DNA. There are approximately 330,000 distinct CDR3 sequences in the sample, with under 2.5% held by the top ten. The data stem from a study of monozygotic twins with inflammatory bowel disease. Study conclusions and caveats: Patient repertoires may have gained variability from differing immunosuppressive treatments.

The receptor's source is a human donor with ulcerative colitis or Crohn's disease, or a healthy co-twin of an affected twin (not recorded which). Sequencing input: blood.

CDR3 amino acids: CASRRTSGGRETQYF. This chain connects TRBV2 to TRBJ2-5; TCRdb gives TRBD2 as the D gene, but with no DNA this cannot be confirmed. The CDR3 length is 15 residues. From germline, CDR1 is SNHLY and CDR2 FYNNEI.